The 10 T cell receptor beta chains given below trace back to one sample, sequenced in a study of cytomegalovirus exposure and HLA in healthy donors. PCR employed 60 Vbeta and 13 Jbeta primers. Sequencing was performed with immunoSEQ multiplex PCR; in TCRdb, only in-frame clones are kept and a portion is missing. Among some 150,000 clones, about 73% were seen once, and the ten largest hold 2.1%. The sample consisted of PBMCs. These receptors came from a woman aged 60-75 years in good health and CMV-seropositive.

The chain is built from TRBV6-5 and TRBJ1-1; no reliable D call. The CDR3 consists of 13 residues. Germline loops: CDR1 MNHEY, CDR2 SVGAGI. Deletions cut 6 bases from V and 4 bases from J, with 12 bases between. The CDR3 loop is CASSLTPSTEAFF. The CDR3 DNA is TGTGCCAGCAGCCTGACTCCGTCCACTGAAGCTTTCTTT.

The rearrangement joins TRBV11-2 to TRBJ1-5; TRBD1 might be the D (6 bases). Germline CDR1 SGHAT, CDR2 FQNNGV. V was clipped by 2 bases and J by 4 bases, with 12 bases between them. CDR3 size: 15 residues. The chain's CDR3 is CASSLSGQPNQPQHF. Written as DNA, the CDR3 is TGTGCCAGCAGCTTAAGCGGACAGCCGAATCAGCCCCAGCATTTT.

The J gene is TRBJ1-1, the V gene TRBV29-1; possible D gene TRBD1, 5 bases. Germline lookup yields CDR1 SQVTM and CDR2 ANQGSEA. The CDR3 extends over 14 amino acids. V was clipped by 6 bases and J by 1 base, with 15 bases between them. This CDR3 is CSVGGSAGNTEAFF. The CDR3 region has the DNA TGCAGCGTGGGGGGGAGCGCGGGGAACACTGAAGCTTTCTTT.

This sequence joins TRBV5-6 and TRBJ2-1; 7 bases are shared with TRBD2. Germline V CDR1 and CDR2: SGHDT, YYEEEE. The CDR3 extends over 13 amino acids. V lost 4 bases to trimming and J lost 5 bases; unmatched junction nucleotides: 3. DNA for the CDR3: TGTGCCAGCAGCGGGGGACTACACAATGAGCAGTTCTTC. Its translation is CASSGGLHNEQFF.

The CDR3 loop reads CASSSSDRESQPQHF. As DNA, the CDR3 is TGTGCCAGCAGTTCATCGGACAGGGAGAGTCAGCCCCAGCATTTT. This chain connects TRBV28 to TRBJ1-5, with 8 bases lining up with TRBD1. The V gene end was trimmed by 4 bases and the J gene end by 6 bases; junction bases not matched to a gene: 8. Germline-derived CDR1 and CDR2 are MDHEN and SYDVKM. This CDR3 comprises 15 residues.

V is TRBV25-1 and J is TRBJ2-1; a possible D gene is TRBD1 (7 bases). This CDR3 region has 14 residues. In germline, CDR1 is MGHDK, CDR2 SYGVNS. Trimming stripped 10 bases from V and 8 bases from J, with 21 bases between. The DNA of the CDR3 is TGTGCCACCACGATAGGAGGGGGCGCGTATGAGCAGTTCTTC. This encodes CATTIGGGAYEQFF.

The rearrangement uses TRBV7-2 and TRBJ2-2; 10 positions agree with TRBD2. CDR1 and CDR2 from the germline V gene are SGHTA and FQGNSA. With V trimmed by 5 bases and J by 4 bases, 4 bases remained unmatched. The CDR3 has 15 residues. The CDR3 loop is CASSELAGRTGELFF. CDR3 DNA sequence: TGTGCCAGCAGCGAACTAGCGGGACGCACCGGGGAGCTGTTTTTT. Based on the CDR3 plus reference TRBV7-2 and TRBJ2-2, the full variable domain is GAGVSQSPSNKVTEKGKDVELRCDPISGHTALYWYRQSLGQGLEFLIYFQGNSAPDKSGLPSDRFSAERTGGSVSTLTIQRTQQEDSAVYLCASSELAGRTGELFFGEGSRLTVL.

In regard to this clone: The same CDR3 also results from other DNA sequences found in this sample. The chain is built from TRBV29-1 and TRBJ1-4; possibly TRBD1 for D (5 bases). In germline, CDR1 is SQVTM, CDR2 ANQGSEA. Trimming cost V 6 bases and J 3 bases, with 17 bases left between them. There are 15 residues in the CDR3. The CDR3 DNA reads TGCAGCGTGCGAAGATCAGGGATCTCTAATGAAAAACTGTTTTTT. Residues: CSVRRSGISNEKLFF. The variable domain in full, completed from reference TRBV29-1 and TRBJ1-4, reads SAVISQKPSRDICQRGTSLTIQCQVDSQVTMMFWYRQQPGQSLTLIATANQGSEATYESGFVIDKFPISRPNLTFSTLTVSNMSPEDSSIYLCSVRRSGISNEKLFFGSGTQLSVL.

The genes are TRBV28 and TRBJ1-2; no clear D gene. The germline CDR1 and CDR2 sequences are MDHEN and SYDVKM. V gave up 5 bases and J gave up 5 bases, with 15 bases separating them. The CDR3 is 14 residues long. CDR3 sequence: CASSAEVRRYGYTF. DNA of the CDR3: TGTGCCAGCAGTGCGGAGGTCCGCAGGTATGGCTACACCTTC.

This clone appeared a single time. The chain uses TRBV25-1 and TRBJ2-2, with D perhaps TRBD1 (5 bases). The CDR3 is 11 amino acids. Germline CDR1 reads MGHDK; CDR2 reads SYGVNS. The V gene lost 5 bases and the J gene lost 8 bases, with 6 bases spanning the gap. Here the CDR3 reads CASSRQGELFF. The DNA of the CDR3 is TGTGCCAGCAGTCGACAGGGGGAGCTGTTTTTT.